Sequencing of this T cell receptor (beta chain) was carried out in a study of blood T cell repertoires in COVID-19. Study background: Samples of COVID-19 (acute and convalescent) were obtained from the United States, Italy and Spain.

In the original workflow: Amplification of reference gene primers was used by the study to estimate nucleated cell counts. Libraries were prepared by immunoSEQ multiplex PCR; TCRdb keeps only in-frame clonotypes and omits some of them. D and trimming were read from the DNA, whereas the V and J calls and clone size are those reported in that table. There are fewer than 100,000 clones in the sample; 85% occur only once, and roughly 9.3% lies in the top ten. Germline lookup yields CDR1 SGHTA and CDR2 FQGNSA. The CDR3 spans 13 residues. V lost 7 bases and J 4 bases, leaving 13 bases between the germline ends. This clone was detected once. It was during active infection that Seattle patients were enrolled and then longitudinally followed.

The chain has TRBV7-2 and TRBJ1-2; D ambiguous. The sequence was collected from a man aged 45 to 65 with COVID-19, enrolled during active disease. The sample taken for sequencing was peripheral blood. CDR3 in amino acids: CASTFPAVYGYTF. The DNA for the CDR3 is TGTGCCAGCACCTTCCCCGCAGTCTATGGCTACACCTTC. The full variable domain, rest sourced from reference TRBV7-2 and TRBJ1-2, is GAGVSQSPSNKVTEKGKDVELRCDPISGHTALYWYRQSLGQGLEFLIYFQGNSAPDKSGLPSDRFSAERTGGSVSTLTIQRTQQEDSAVYLCASTFPAVYGYTFGSGTRLTVV.